The present entry profiles one T cell receptor (beta chain) with its context. Its antigen is undetermined. In the PCR, 60 Vbeta and 13 Jbeta primers were used. The data were produced by immunoSEQ multiplex PCR, yet TCRdb's version contains in-frame clones alone and is incomplete. The table lists 150,000 to 200,000 clones, around 80% of them singletons, with about 4.8% in the top ten. Though probably carrying unrecorded immune exposures, donors were nominally healthy at sampling. This specimen belongs to a study of cytomegalovirus exposure and HLA in healthy donors. Overall study findings and caveats: Cytomegalovirus-associated status was assigned to approximately 160 TCR beta chains. The likely explanation for a cluster of highly shared sequence variants was sequencing artifact.

This receptor was taken from a man aged 25-45 years in good health and CMV-seronegative. What was sequenced was PBMCs.

The CDR3 bases are TGTGCCATCAGTGACCCGACTGGGAGCGGTTTCTACACCTTC. It translates to CAISDPTGSGFYTF. The chain links TRBV10-3 to TRBJ1-2; no firm D call. The CDR3 has 14 amino acids. V was clipped by 3 bases and J by 10 bases, with 18 bases between them. Germline values: CDR1 ENHRY, CDR2 SYGVKD.